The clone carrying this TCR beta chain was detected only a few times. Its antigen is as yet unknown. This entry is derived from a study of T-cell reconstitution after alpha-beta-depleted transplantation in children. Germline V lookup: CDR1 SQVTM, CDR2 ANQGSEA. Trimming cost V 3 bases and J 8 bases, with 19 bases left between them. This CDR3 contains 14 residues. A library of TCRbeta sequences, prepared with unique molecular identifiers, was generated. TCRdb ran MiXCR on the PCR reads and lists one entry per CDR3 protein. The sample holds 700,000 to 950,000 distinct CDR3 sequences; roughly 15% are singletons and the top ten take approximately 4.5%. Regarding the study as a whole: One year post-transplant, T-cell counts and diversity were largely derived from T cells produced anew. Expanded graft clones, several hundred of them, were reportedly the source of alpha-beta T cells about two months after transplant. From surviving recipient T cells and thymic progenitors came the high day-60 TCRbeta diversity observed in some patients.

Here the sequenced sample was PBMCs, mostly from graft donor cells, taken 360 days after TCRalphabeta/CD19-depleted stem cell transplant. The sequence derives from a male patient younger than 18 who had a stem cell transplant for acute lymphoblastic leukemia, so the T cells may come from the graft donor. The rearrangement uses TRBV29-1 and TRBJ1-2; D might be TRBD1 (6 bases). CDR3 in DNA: TGCAGCGTTGATATAATCGGGGACCAGGGGGGCTACACCTTC. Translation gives CSVDIIGDQGGYTF.